Sequencing of this T cell receptor (beta chain) was carried out in a study of blood T cell repertoires in COVID-19. Study-level background: The study drew acute and convalescent COVID-19 samples from the United States, Italy and Spain. T cells, B-cell-depleted T cells, or PBMCs supplied cDNA or gDNA.

Clones were sequenced by immunoSEQ multiplex PCR, and TCRdb holds only the in-frame ones, with some missing. The sample has 150,000 to 200,000 clones, more than 75% seen once. The V gene end was trimmed by 7 bases and the J gene end by 4 bases; junction bases not matched to a gene: 5. This CDR3 comprises 12 residues. Per the germline V gene, CDR1 is SQVTM and CDR2 is ANQGSEA. Sequenced sample: peripheral blood. The sequence was collected from a man aged 18-30 years with active or convalescent COVID-19. The rearrangement joins TRBV29-1 to TRBJ1-1, with 8 bases fitting TRBD1. The CDR3 loop is CSAYRGGTEAFF. The DNA for the CDR3 is TGCAGCGCCTACAGGGGGGGCACTGAAGCTTTCTTT. The variable domain in full, with the rest retrieved from reference TRBV29-1 and TRBJ1-1, is SAVISQKPSRDICQRGTSLTIQCQVDSQVTMMFWYRQQPGQSLTLIATANQGSEATYESGFVIDKFPISRPNLTFSTLTVSNMSPEDSSIYLCSAYRGGTEAFFGQGTRLTVV.